These T cell receptor beta chains were read from a single sample in a study of cytomegalovirus exposure and HLA in healthy donors. The repertoire was sequenced with immunoSEQ multiplex PCR; TCRdb's copy has only in-frame clones and lacks some. The sample holds 150,000 to 180,000 clones, approximately 69% seen once. The sequenced material came from PBMCs. These receptors all stem from a young man in good health and CMV-seronegative. Both conserved end residues are part of each CDR3. The order of the fields is CDR3 DNA, CDR3 protein, D gene, V gene, clone size, J gene. D genes are given only for firm matches. Clone size is shown for a subset of rows, as once, few, many or a class of expanded clone.

TGTGCCAGCAGCCAAGATAGCAGTGACGAGCAGTACTTC	CASSQDSSDEQYF	.	TRBV4-2	.	TRBJ2-7
TGTGCCAGCAGTTTCGGGACAGGGGGTCTATACGAGCAGTACTTC	CASSFGTGGLYEQYF	TRBD1	TRBV6-5	.	TRBJ2-7
TGTGCCAGCTCACGGACGGTGGACAGAACATACGAGCAGTACTTC	CASSRTVDRTYEQYF	.	TRBV18	once	TRBJ2-7
TGTGCCAGCAGTTTAAGCCGTTGGGACAGGGGGCTTAGCAATCAGCCCCAGCATTTT	CASSLSRWDRGLSNQPQHF	TRBD1	TRBV28	.	TRBJ1-5
TGTGCCAGCAGCTTACAGGGAGGCCAAGAGACCCAGTACTTC	CASSLQGGQETQYF	.	TRBV11-3	.	TRBJ2-5
TGTGCCAGCAGCCAAAAACAGGGGGGCGATGAAAAACTGTTTTTT	CASSQKQGGDEKLFF	TRBD1	TRBV4-2	.	TRBJ1-4
TGTGCCAGCTCACCACCGGGGACAGCCTACGAGCAGTACTTC	CASSPPGTAYEQYF	TRBD1	TRBV18	once	TRBJ2-7
TGTGCCAGCAGCTTAGCGGGGAGGAGTGAAAAACTGTTTTTT	CASSLAGRSEKLFF	.	TRBV7-9	.	TRBJ1-4
TGTGCCAGCAGCCATTTCAATGAAAAACTGTTTTTT	CASSHFNEKLFF	.	TRBV7-9	.	TRBJ1-4
TGTGCCAGCAGCCACCGGGAGGGATACGAGCAGTACTTC	CASSHREGYEQYF	TRBD2	TRBV11-3	.	TRBJ2-7
TGTGCCAGCAGTCTCTCAGGGGGCGCTGAGGAAAAACTGTTTTTT	CASSLSGGAEEKLFF	TRBD1	TRBV28	.	TRBJ1-4